This T cell receptor beta chain was captured by sequencing in a study of beta chain features in type 1 diabetes. General study points: VDJ junctions in type 1 diabetes patients carried more deletions and fewer insertions.

This clone was seen a handful of times. The antigen remains unidentified. Unmatched junction bases numbered 5, after V lost 7 bases and J lost 0 bases. The CDR3 has 14 residues. Germline V gene data show CDR1 as GTSNPN and CDR2 as SVGIG (reference sequence). Sequenced material consisted of expressed TCRB transcripts (all of the isolated RNA was reverse transcribed). Profiling relied on immunoSEQ multiplex PCR, and the TCRdb table lists in-frame clones only, not all of them. The sample lists about 320,000 clones, 12% to 15% seen once, with approximately 7% in the top ten. The V gene is TRBV30, the J gene TRBJ2-2, with 7 bases fitting TRBD1. The sample taken for sequencing was central memory CD4+ T cells from blood. This receptor was identified in a man aged 25 to 40 in good health. The CDR3: CASSTGTNTGELFF. CDR3 coding DNA: TGTGCCTCATCGACAGGGACGAACACCGGGGAGCTGTTTTTT.